The 13 T cell receptor beta chains given below trace back to one sample, sequenced in a study of cytomegalovirus exposure and HLA in healthy donors. The PCR was carried out with 60 Vbeta primers and 13 Jbeta primers. Method: immunoSEQ multiplex PCR; TCRdb's copy keeps in-frame clones and lacks some. The sample records about 130,000 clones, 80% being singletons. Sequenced material: PBMCs. These receptors all come from a man in his forties in good health and CMV-seronegative.

This sequence joins TRBV28 and TRBJ1-1; D perhaps matches TRBD1 (5 bases). CDR1 and CDR2 from the germline V gene are MDHEN and SYDVKM. Trimming took off 2 bases at V and 3 bases at J, with 10 bases between the two ends. The CDR3 covers 14 residues. This chain's CDR3 is CASSLGGEYTEAFF. The CDR3 DNA follows: TGTGCCAGCAGTTTAGGGGGGGAGTACACTGAAGCTTTCTTT.

This clone was counted a single time. The V call is TRBV5-8, the J call TRBJ2-1; 10 positions agree with TRBD1. There are 15 residues in the CDR3. The V and J ends lost 5 bases and 3 bases, in that order; junction bases with no gene match: 5. CDR1 is SGHTS and CDR2 is YDEGEE in the germline V gene. The CDR3 here is CASRTRTGGYNEQFF. The CDR3 DNA reads as TGTGCCAGCAGGACCCGGACAGGGGGCTACAATGAGCAGTTCTTC.

In the case of this clone: This sample also contains other DNA sequences that code for the same CDR3. V usage is TRBV28 and J usage is TRBJ1-1; tentative D call: TRBD1 (5 bases). The germline V and J ends were trimmed by 5 bases and 4 bases, with 8 bases remaining between them. Germline V gene sequence: CDR1 MDHEN, CDR2 SYDVKM. This CDR3 contains 12 residues. The CDR3 sequence: CASSTGGTEAFF. DNA for the CDR3: TGTGCCAGCAGTACGGGGGGCACTGAAGCTTTCTTT. The full variable domain, completed using reference TRBV28 and TRBJ1-1, is DVKVTQSSRYLVKRTGEKVFLECVQDMDHENMFWYRQDPGLGLRLIYFSYDVKMKEKGDIPEGYSVSREKKERFSLILESASTNQTSMYLCASSTGGTEAFFGQGTRLTVV.

The rearrangement links TRBV5-1 to TRBJ1-2; D ambiguous. The CDR3 contains 15 residues. Germline V gives CDR1 SGHRS, CDR2 YFSETQ. Trimming took off 0 bases at V and 4 bases at J, with 13 bases between the two ends. The CDR3 coding sequence is TGCGCCAGCAGCTTGGATTGGCAGAAGATCTATGGCTACACCTTC. Its protein product is CASSLDWQKIYGYTF.

The rearrangement joins TRBV19 to TRBJ2-5; tentative D call: TRBD1 (6 bases). Germline CDR1 reads LNHDA; CDR2 reads SQIVND (reference sequence). There are 16 residues in the CDR3. V lost 4 bases to trimming and J lost 3 bases, with 18 bases between them. CDR3 sequence: CASSTYPQGLEETQYF. For the CDR3, the DNA is TGTGCCAGTAGTACCTACCCCCAGGGGCTCGAAGAGACCCAGTACTTC.

CDR3 DNA: TGCGCCAGCAGCTTGACTTTACTAGCGGGAGCTGGGGCCAACGTCCTGACTTTC. This translates into CASSLTLLAGAGANVLTF. The V gene is TRBV5-1, the J gene TRBJ2-6, with 11 bases identical to TRBD2. The germline CDR1 and CDR2 sequences are SGHRS and YFSETQ. The CDR3 consists of 18 residues. The J segment lost 2 bases and the V segment lost 1 base, leaving 5 bases of the junction unmatched.

J is TRBJ1-5 and V is TRBV10-3; maybe TRBD1 (6 bases). CDR3 size: 12 residues. V shed 11 bases and J shed 3 bases, with 11 bases lying between them. Germline V gene data show CDR1 as ENHRY and CDR2 as SYGVKD. CDR3 residues: CAGGANNQPQHF. In nucleotides, the CDR3 is TGTGCCGGGGGGGCGAACAATCAGCCCCAGCATTTT.

The rearrangement links TRBV19 to TRBJ1-1; the match to TRBD1 covers 7 bases. The CDR3 spans 15 residues. Trimming at V came to 6 bases and at J to 5 bases, leaving 12 bases not matched to a gene. The V gene's germline CDR1 is LNHDA and CDR2 SQIVND (reference sequence). CDR3 amino acids: CASRLQGTLATEAFF. CDR3 nucleotide sequence: TGTGCCAGTAGATTACAGGGGACCCTCGCGACTGAAGCTTTCTTT.

The rearrangement uses TRBV5-5 and TRBJ2-7, with D possibly being TRBD2 (6 bases). Germline lookup yields CDR1 SGHKS and CDR2 YYEKEE (reference sequence). V dropped 5 bases and J dropped 2 bases, with 17 bases sitting between them. The CDR3 covers 15 residues. The chain's CDR3 is CASREGPASPYEQYF. DNA for the CDR3: TGTGCCAGCAGGGAGGGCCCAGCATCTCCCTACGAGCAGTACTTC.

This clone appeared a single time. The CDR3 DNA follows: TGTGCCAGCAGCAAAGCGCTTTCCCCCGTTCCCCTATATCGCAATCAGCCCCAGCATTTT. Its protein is CASSKALSPVPLYRNQPQHF. V and J are TRBV21-1 and TRBJ1-5. TRBV21-1 is a pseudogene segment. The CDR3 is 20 amino acids.

The chain has TRBV5-1 and TRBJ1-1; D perhaps matches TRBD1 (5 bases). V gave up 1 base and J gave up 2 bases, with 9 bases separating them. The CDR3 is 14 residues long. Germline V gives CDR1 SGHRS, CDR2 YFSETQ. The CDR3, as DNA: TGCGCCAGCAGCTTGTCGGGGGGAAACACTGAAGCTTTCTTT. Residues: CASSLSGGNTEAFF. The full variable domain, rest sourced from reference TRBV5-1 and TRBJ1-1, is KAGVTQTPRYLIKTRGQQVTLSCSPISGHRSVSWYQQTPGQGLQFLFEYFSETQRNKGNFPGRFSGRQFSNSRSEMNVSTLELGDSALYLCASSLSGGNTEAFFGQGTRLTVV.

The chain employs TRBV18 and TRBJ2-5; 7 nucleotides match TRBD2. The CDR3 consists of 15 residues. With V trimmed by 3 bases and J by 4 bases, 8 bases remained unmatched. Looked up from germline, CDR1 is KGHSH and CDR2 is LQKENI. The chain's CDR3 is CASSPPTGGRETQYF. As DNA, the CDR3 is TGTGCCAGCTCACCCCCTACGGGAGGCCGAGAGACCCAGTACTTC.

V usage is TRBV5-1 and J usage is TRBJ2-7; D is uncertain. CDR3 length: 15 amino acids. Germline V gives CDR1 SGHRS, CDR2 YFSETQ. Trimming shortened V by 1 base and J by 0 bases, and 11 bases separated the two germline ends. In nucleotides, the CDR3 is TGCGCCAGCAGCTTGATCCAGGATAGCTCCTACGAGCAGTACTTC. Translating gives CASSLIQDSSYEQYF.